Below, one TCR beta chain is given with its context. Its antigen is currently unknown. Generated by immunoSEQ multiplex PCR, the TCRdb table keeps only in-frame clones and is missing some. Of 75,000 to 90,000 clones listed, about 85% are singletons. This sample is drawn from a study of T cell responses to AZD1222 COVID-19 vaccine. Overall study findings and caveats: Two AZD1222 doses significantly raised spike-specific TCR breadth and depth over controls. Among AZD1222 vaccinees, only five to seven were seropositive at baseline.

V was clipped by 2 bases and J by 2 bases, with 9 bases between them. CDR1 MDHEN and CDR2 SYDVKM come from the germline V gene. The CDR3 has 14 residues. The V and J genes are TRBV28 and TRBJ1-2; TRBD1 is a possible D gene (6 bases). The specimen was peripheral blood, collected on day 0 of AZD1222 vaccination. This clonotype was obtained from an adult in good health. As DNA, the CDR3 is TGTGCCAGCAGTTTACCGGGGGCAAACTATGGCTACACCTTC. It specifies CASSLPGANYGYTF.